This T cell receptor beta chain was retrieved from a study of T cell changes during pregnancy in multiple sclerosis. Only in-frame clones appear in the TCRdb table, and some are missing; sequencing was by immunoSEQ multiplex PCR. Here the sample spans some 70,000 clones, roughly nine tenths being singletons. In germline, CDR1 is SQVTM, CDR2 ANQGSEA. The length of the CDR3 is 10 residues. V lost 4 bases and J 4 bases, leaving 3 bases between the germline ends. The specimen was peripheral blood, collected in the second trimester of pregnancy. This clonotype was sampled from a female donor in good health, enrolled as a control in a pregnancy study. The chain carries TRBV29-1 and TRBJ2-3; D remains ambiguous. This CDR3 reads CSVAPDTQYF. The DNA for the CDR3 is TGCAGCGTTGCTCCAGATACGCAGTATTTT.